These 20 T cell receptor beta chains were sequenced from one sample in a study of cytomegalovirus exposure and HLA in healthy donors. The primer mix had 60 Vbeta and 13 Jbeta primers. Libraries were prepared by immunoSEQ multiplex PCR; TCRdb keeps only in-frame clonotypes and omits some of them. The sample has approximately 160,000 clones; roughly 79% are singletons. The sample taken for sequencing was PBMCs. All receptors derive from a man between 18 and 35 years old in good health and CMV-seropositive.

V and J are TRBV9 and TRBJ1-4, with D perhaps matching TRBD1 (5 bases). Germline CDR1 SGDLS, CDR2 YYNGEE. V was shortened by 0 bases and J by 8 bases, with 11 bases between the two germline ends. CDR3 length: 14 residues. The CDR3 DNA is TGTGCCAGCAGCGTAGGGTCAGGGTCCGAAAAACTGTTTTTT. Translated: CASSVGSGSEKLFF.

The V gene is TRBV29-1, the J gene TRBJ2-7, with 12 bases fitting TRBD2. This CDR3 region has 13 residues. With V trimmed by 2 bases and J by 9 bases, 5 bases remained unmatched. In germline, CDR1 is SQVTM, CDR2 ANQGSEA. The CDR3 DNA is TGCAGCGTTGAACTAGCGGGAGGGAGGCCGCAGTACTTC. Translation gives CSVELAGGRPQYF.

This clone was seen just once. The chain links TRBV18 to TRBJ1-4, with a possible D match to TRBD1 (5 bases). CDR3 length: 18 residues. Trimming stripped 3 bases from V and 0 bases from J, with 17 bases between. Germline loops: CDR1 KGHSH, CDR2 LQKENI. CDR3 bases: TGTGCCAGCTCACCCGGGGACTACTGGATTGCAACTAATGAAAAACTGTTTTTT. Its protein is CASSPGDYWIATNEKLFF.

The chain carries TRBV28 and TRBJ2-5; TRBD1 is a possible D gene (6 bases). The CDR3 runs 15 residues. Trimming pared 7 bases from V and 1 base from J, leaving 16 bases between. Germline V gene lookup returns CDR1 MDHEN and CDR2 SYDVKM. As DNA, the CDR3 is TGTGCCAGCACGGAACCCTGGGGGCCCCAAGAGACCCAGTACTTC. Its protein product is CASTEPWGPQETQYF.

The chain joins TRBV25-1 to TRBJ1-2, with 7 bases fitting TRBD1. This CDR3 contains 13 residues. Germline CDR1 reads MGHDK; CDR2 reads SYGVNS. Losses at the gene ends were 4 bases for V and 5 bases for J; bases not matched to a gene: 4. This CDR3 is CASSARQGYGYTF. CDR3 sequence (DNA): TGTGCCAGCAGTGCTCGACAGGGATATGGCTACACCTTC.

The rearrangement links TRBV5-1 to TRBJ2-7, with 11 bases that match TRBD1. Germline CDR1 and CDR2: SGHRS and YFSETQ. This CDR3 is 15 amino acids long. V lost 4 bases and J lost 4; bases outside the gene matches: 7. The CDR3 nucleotides are TGCGCCAGCAGCCCCGGGACAGGGGGAAGATACGAGCAGTACTTC. It translates to CASSPGTGGRYEQYF.

This clone was seen a single time. The V gene is TRBV27, the J gene TRBJ2-1; the match to TRBD2 covers 10 bases. The CDR3 has 18 residues. Germline CDR1 and CDR2: MNHEY and SMNVEV (reference sequence). V dropped 1 base and J dropped 9; count of bases not matched to a gene: 15. The CDR3 bases are TGTGCCAGCAGTTTATTGGCTAGCGGGAGTTTAACAGTGGGTGAGCAGTTCTTC. It specifies CASSLLASGSLTVGEQFF.

V usage is TRBV7-9 and J usage is TRBJ2-4, with D tentatively TRBD2 (7 bases). V lost 5 bases, J lost 6 bases, and 14 bases lay in between. The CDR3 totals 14 residues. Germline V CDR1 and CDR2: SEHNR, FQNEAQ (reference sequence). CDR3 in amino acids: CASSTPGEGNIQYF. The CDR3 coding sequence is TGTGCCAGCAGCACCCCAGGGGAGGGAAACATTCAGTACTTC.

V usage is TRBV19 and J usage is TRBJ1-5; D unclear. CDR1 and CDR2 (germline): LNHDA, SQIVND (reference sequence). CDR3 length: 17 residues. V lost 7 bases, J lost 1 base, and 20 bases lay in between. CDR3 residues: CASTPLGRGRSNQPQHF. The CDR3, as DNA: TGTGCCAGTACCCCCTTAGGCCGGGGAAGGAGCAATCAGCCCCAGCATTTT. The complete variable domain, with remaining parts taken from reference TRBV19 and TRBJ1-5, reads DGGITQSPKYLFRKEGQNVTLSCEQNLNHDAMYWYRQDPGQGLRLIYYSQIVNDFQKGDIAEGYSVSREKKESFPLTVTSAQKNPTAFYLCASTPLGRGRSNQPQHFGDGTRLSIL.

Of note for this clone: Other nucleotide sequences in the sample specify the same CDR3. The chain combines TRBV9 with TRBJ2-7; possible D gene TRBD1, 6 bases. This CDR3 contains 13 residues. Per germline, CDR1 SGDLS and CDR2 YYNGEE. V was clipped by 0 bases and J by 3 bases, with 7 bases between them. Here the CDR3 reads CASSVEDSYEQYF. In DNA form, the CDR3 reads TGTGCCAGCAGCGTAGAGGACAGCTACGAGCAGTACTTC.

CDR3 sequence: CASSSVRYEQYF. In DNA, the CDR3 is TGTGCCAGCAGTTCCGTGCGATACGAGCAGTACTTC. The chain joins TRBV28 to TRBJ2-7; no reliable D call. The germline CDR1 and CDR2 sequences are MDHEN and SYDVKM. There are 12 residues in the CDR3. The V gene lost 4 bases and the J gene lost 4 bases, with 8 bases spanning the gap.

The chain uses TRBV6-6 and TRBJ1-1, with D possibly matching TRBD1 (6 bases). The ends were cut back, 5 bases at V and 1 base at J, with 8 bases in the middle. The V gene's germline CDR1 is MNHNY and CDR2 SVGAGI (reference sequence). The CDR3 sequence is 13 residues long. The CDR3 here is CASSQGRNTEAFF. Written as DNA, the CDR3 is TGTGCCAGCAGTCAGGGGAGGAACACTGAAGCTTTCTTT.

The gene calls are TRBV2 and TRBJ1-2, with D possibly being TRBD1 (5 bases). V gave up 3 bases and J gave up 4 bases, with 15 bases separating them. The germline V gene has CDR1 SNHLY and CDR2 FYNNEI. The CDR3 consists of 15 residues. CDR3 region: CASSDDRGGGYGYTF. CDR3 bases: TGTGCCAGCAGTGATGATCGCGGGGGGGGCTATGGCTACACCTTC.

This chain joins TRBV11-2 and TRBJ2-6; D is unresolved. V was clipped by 4 bases and J by 0 bases, with 10 bases between them. This CDR3 has 16 residues. CDR1 SGHAT and CDR2 FQNNGV come from the germline V gene. The CDR3 is CASSSSQFSGANVLTF. For the CDR3, the DNA is TGTGCCAGCAGCTCGTCTCAGTTCTCTGGGGCCAACGTCCTGACTTTC.

The rearrangement links TRBV5-1 to TRBJ2-1; D gene unclear. CDR3 length: 11 amino acids. Trimming took 4 bases from V and 8 from J, leaving 7 bases between them. Germline V gene data show CDR1 as SGHRS and CDR2 as YFSETQ. The DNA for the CDR3 is TGCGCCAGCAGCCACCAGGATGAGCAGTTCTTC. It specifies CASSHQDEQFF.

This clone was seen a handful of times. DNA for the CDR3: TGTGCCAGCAGCGTCGAGGGCCATAGCAATCAGCCCCAGCATTTT. Amino acids: CASSVEGHSNQPQHF. The genes are TRBV9 and TRBJ1-5; no firm D call. Trimming cost V 2 bases and J 0 bases, with 9 bases left between them. CDR1 SGDLS and CDR2 YYNGEE come from the germline V gene. The CDR3 is 15 amino acids.

V gene TRBV21-1 combines with J gene TRBJ2-1; TRBD2 reflects the table's D call only, with no check against the DNA. TRBV21-1 is a pseudogene segment. This CDR3 is built from 17 residues. The CDR3 DNA reads as TGTGCCAGCAGCGCTCGGAGGGACTCGGAGACTAACAATGAGCAGTTCTTC. Its protein product is CASSARRDSETNNEQFF.

CDR3 region: CASHGQREETQYF. The CDR3 bases are TGTGCCAGCCATGGACAGAGAGAAGAGACCCAGTACTTC. The chain uses TRBV2 and TRBJ2-5; tentatively, D is TRBD1 (6 bases). Per the germline V gene, CDR1 is SNHLY and CDR2 is FYNNEI. There are 13 residues in the CDR3. Trimming removed 8 bases at V and 3 bases at J, with 13 bases between.

The rearrangement uses TRBV7-2 and TRBJ2-7, with D possibly being TRBD2 (6 bases). With 3 bases removed from V and 0 bases from J, the gap between germline ends came to 15 bases. CDR1 and CDR2 (germline): SGHTA, FQGNSA. The CDR3 loop spans 16 amino acids. The CDR3 loop is CASSFLSREDSYEQYF. The CDR3 DNA is TGTGCCAGCAGCTTCCTTTCGAGGGAGGACTCCTACGAGCAGTACTTC. The complete variable domain, with remaining parts taken from reference TRBV7-2 and TRBJ2-7, reads GAGVSQSPSNKVTEKGKDVELRCDPISGHTALYWYRQSLGQGLEFLIYFQGNSAPDKSGLPSDRFSAERTGGSVSTLTIQRTQQEDSAVYLCASSFLSREDSYEQYFGPGTRLTVT.

This chain connects TRBV29-1 to TRBJ2-7, with D hard to call. Per the germline V gene, CDR1 is SQVTM and CDR2 is ANQGSEA. V lost 4 bases and J lost 4, with 8 bases in between. CDR3 length equals 11 residues. The CDR3 loop is CSVVVSYEQYF. CDR3 bases: TGCAGCGTTGTAGTTAGTTACGAGCAGTACTTC.